These 14 T cell receptor beta chains originate from one sample sequenced in a study of blood T cell repertoires in COVID-19. Sequencing was performed with immunoSEQ multiplex PCR; in TCRdb, only in-frame clones are kept and a portion is missing. The profile shows 35,000 to 45,000 clones, nearly 90% of them singletons. The specimen was peripheral blood. The receptors derive from a human donor in a cohort sampled during active COVID-19.

This chain connects TRBV7-2 to TRBJ1-2; D gene uncertain. Germline V gene lookup returns CDR1 SGHTA and CDR2 FQGNSA. CDR3 size: 13 residues. The V end lost 3 bases, the J end lost 3 bases, and 8 bases lay between the germline ends. CDR3: CASSLALDYGYTF. The CDR3 DNA reads TGTGCCAGCAGCTTGGCCCTCGACTATGGCTACACCTTC.

This clone was seen only a few times. V gene TRBV7-6 combines with J gene TRBJ2-1, with 9 nucleotides matching TRBD2. The ends lost 0 bases at V and 6 bases at J; junction bases unmatched: 3. CDR3 length: 15 residues. Germline lookup yields CDR1 SGHVS and CDR2 FNYEAQ. In DNA, the CDR3 is TGTGCCAGCAGCTTAGCTCTAGCGGGGTTCAATGAGCAGTTCTTC. Translating gives CASSLALAGFNEQFF.

This chain connects TRBV13 to TRBJ2-5; 8 positions match TRBD2. Trimming took 3 bases from V and 5 from J; bases not matched to a gene: 8. Looked up from germline, CDR1 is PRHDT and CDR2 is FYEKMQ (reference sequence). This CDR3 spans 15 amino acids. CDR3 nucleotides: TGTGCCAGCAGCTTGGCAGCGGGGGTTTTCGAGACCCAGTACTTC. It encodes CASSLAAGVFETQYF. The full variable domain, in which reference TRBV13 and TRBJ2-5 provide the parts outside the CDR3, is AAGVIQSPRHLIKEKRETATLKCYPIPRHDTVYWYQQGPGQDPQFLISFYEKMQSDKGSIPDRFSAQQFSDYHSELNMSSLELGDSALYFCASSLAAGVFETQYFGPGTRLLVL.

This sequence joins TRBV10-3 and TRBJ2-1, with 10 bases lining up with TRBD2. Germline CDR1 and CDR2: ENHRY and SYGVKD. V lost 6 bases, J lost 1 base, and 6 bases stayed unmatched. The CDR3 spans 16 residues. CDR3 loop: CAIRGSGGDSYNEQFF. Written as DNA, the CDR3 is TGTGCCATCAGGGGGAGCGGGGGGGATTCCTACAATGAGCAGTTCTTC.

This clone was observed a single time. This chain uses TRBV7-8 with TRBJ2-5; D possibly corresponds to TRBD1 (5 bases). Germline V gives CDR1 SGHVS, CDR2 FQNEAQ. V lost 1 base and J 0 bases, leaving 9 bases between the germline ends. The length of the CDR3 is 15 residues. DNA of the CDR3: TGTGCCAGCAGCTTAGTGTACAGGAACCAAGAGACCCAGTACTTC. It yields the protein CASSLVYRNQETQYF.

V is TRBV10-3 and J is TRBJ2-7; no firm D call. This CDR3 comprises 14 residues. Germline CDR1 ENHRY, CDR2 SYGVKD. V was cut by 2 bases and J by 3 bases, with 11 bases left in between. CDR3 in DNA: TGTGCCATCAGTGAGGGGCAGGTCGACTACGAGCAGTACTTC. Protein product: CAISEGQVDYEQYF.

This chain joins TRBV5-4 and TRBJ2-5, with 8 bases lining up with TRBD2. The CDR3 runs 14 residues. Germline V CDR1 and CDR2: SGHNT, YYREEE (reference sequence). Trimming removed 6 bases from V and 5 bases from J; junction bases left unmatched: 9. As DNA, the CDR3 is TGTGCCAGCATAGGCGGGGGGCCGGGGGAGACCCAGTACTTC. Protein sequence: CASIGGGPGETQYF.

V usage is TRBV20-1 and J usage is TRBJ2-5, with TRBD1 matching over 8 bases. V was pared by 3 bases and J by 1 base, with 4 bases of the junction left unmatched. Germline V CDR1 and CDR2: DFQATT, SNEGSKA (reference sequence). This CDR3 has 14 residues. DNA of the CDR3: TGCAGTGCTAGTGAAACAGGGGGCCAAGAGACCCAGTACTTC. The encoded protein is CSASETGGQETQYF.

J is TRBJ2-1 and V is TRBV30, with TRBD2 matching 11 bases. There are 15 residues in the CDR3. V lost 0 bases to trimming and J lost 5 bases; unmatched junction nucleotides: 3. The germline gives CDR1 GTSNPN, CDR2 SVGIG (reference sequence). The CDR3 DNA sequence: TGTGCCTGGAGTGTAGGACTAGCGGGTAACAATGAGCAGTTCTTC. This codes for CAWSVGLAGNNEQFF.

The V and J genes are TRBV27 and TRBJ2-4, with 8 bases matching TRBD1. CDR3 length: 14 residues. J was trimmed by 10 bases and V by 8 bases; bases with no gene match: 13. Germline V gives CDR1 MNHEY, CDR2 SMNVEV (reference sequence). The CDR3 sequence: CASSRTGTPGIQYF. The CDR3 nucleotides read TGTGCCAGCTCGCGGACAGGGACCCCGGGGATTCAGTACTTC.

The V gene is TRBV7-2, the J gene TRBJ1-6; 9 bases align to TRBD1. Trimming cost V 5 bases and J 4 bases; bases outside gene matches: 3. Germline V gene lookup returns CDR1 SGHTA and CDR2 FQGNSA. CDR3 length: 15 amino acids. The CDR3 sequence: CASSPGQGYNSPLHF. The CDR3 nucleotides read TGTGCCAGCAGCCCTGGACAGGGGTATAATTCACCCCTCCACTTT.

The chain uses TRBV6-4 and TRBJ2-2; the match to TRBD2 covers 12 bases. V lost 11 bases and J lost 2; bases outside the gene matches: 6. This CDR3 region has 15 residues. Germline CDR1 and CDR2: MRHNA and SNTAGT. CDR3 DNA: TGTGCCCCACAACTAGCGGGGGGAAACACCGGGGAGCTGTTTTTT. Translation: CAPQLAGGNTGELFF.

The gene calls are TRBV11-2 and TRBJ2-7, with a weak D call TRBD1 (7 bases). Germline CDR1 and CDR2: SGHAT and FQNNGV. With 4 bases removed from V and 3 bases from J, the gap between germline ends came to 10 bases. The CDR3 has 13 residues. The CDR3 DNA reads TGTGCCAGCAGCTCCCAGGGGGGCTACGAGCAGTACTTC. Translating gives CASSSQGGYEQYF.

This chain connects TRBV9 to TRBJ1-4; TRBD1 aligns across 7 bases. In germline, CDR1 is SGDLS, CDR2 YYNGEE. V was pared by 4 bases and J by 2 bases, with 5 bases of the junction left unmatched. The CDR3 is 15 residues long. Here the CDR3 DNA reads TGTGCCAGCAGCAGGCGACAGGGCACTAATGAAAAACTGTTTTTT. Its protein product is CASSRRQGTNEKLFF.